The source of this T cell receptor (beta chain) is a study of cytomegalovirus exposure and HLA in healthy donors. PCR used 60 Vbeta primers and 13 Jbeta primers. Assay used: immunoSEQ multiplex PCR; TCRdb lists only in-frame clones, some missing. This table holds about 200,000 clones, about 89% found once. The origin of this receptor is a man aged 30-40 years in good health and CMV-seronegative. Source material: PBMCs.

The CDR3 here is CASSLRGGSNSPLHF. The CDR3 DNA reads TGTGCCAGCAGCCTGCGGGGGGGTTCTAATTCACCCCTCCACTTT. The V gene is TRBV11-2, the J gene TRBJ1-6; D might be TRBD1 (5 bases). Germline V gives CDR1 SGHAT, CDR2 FQNNGV. Trimming stripped 5 bases from V and 6 bases from J, with 14 bases between. CDR3 length equals 15 residues.